This entry concerns a single T cell receptor beta chain. Its antigen is unknown. TCRdb's copy holds only in-frame clones and misses some; the assay was immunoSEQ multiplex PCR. The table has around 77,000 clones, over 80% seen once. The data were taken from a study of OX40 agonist ivuxolimab in advanced cancers. About the study: The patients received agonistic anti-OX40 (CD134) antibody ivuxolimab.

Study outcomes and limitations: CD4+ and CD8+ blood T cells expanded clonally by week 6 at 0.1 to 3.0 mg/kg. Mean expanded clone counts were higher in CD8+ than CD4+ T cells.

The sample consisted of CD4+ or CD8+ T cells sorted from blood, taken in a trial of the OX40 agonist ivuxolimab. This TCR came from an adult with an advanced solid tumor such as melanoma, head and neck, liver or kidney cancer.

The CDR3 spells CASSPRTSAVYNEQFF. The DNA for the CDR3 is TGTGCCAGCAGCCCCCGGACTAGCGCGGTTTACAATGAGCAGTTCTTC. The V gene is TRBV4-2, the J gene TRBJ2-1, with 9 nucleotides matching TRBD2. Trimming at V came to 4 bases and at J to 4 bases, leaving 8 bases not matched to a gene. CDR1 is LGHNA, CDR2 YNFKEQ, per germline. This CDR3 is built from 16 residues.